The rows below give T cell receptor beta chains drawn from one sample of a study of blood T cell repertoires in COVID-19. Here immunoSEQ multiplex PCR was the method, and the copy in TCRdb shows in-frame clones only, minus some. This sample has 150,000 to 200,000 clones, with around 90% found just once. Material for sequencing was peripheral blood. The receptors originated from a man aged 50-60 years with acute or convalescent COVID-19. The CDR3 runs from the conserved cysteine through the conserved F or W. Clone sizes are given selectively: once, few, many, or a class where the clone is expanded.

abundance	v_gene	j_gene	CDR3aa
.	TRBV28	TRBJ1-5	CASSLGTGRADQPQHF
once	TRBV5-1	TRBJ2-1	CASSLQGLSSYNEQFF
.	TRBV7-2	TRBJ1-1	CASGGGAGTEAFF
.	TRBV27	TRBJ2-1	CASQPGLGVNEQFF
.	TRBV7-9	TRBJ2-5	CASSSPPGLAGGEATQYF
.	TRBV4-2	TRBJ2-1	CASSRPGTSGNNEQFF
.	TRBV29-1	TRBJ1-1	CSVENLGEAFF
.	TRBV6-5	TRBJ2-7	CASSYSIRAYEQYF
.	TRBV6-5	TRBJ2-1	CASSSGTFNEQFF
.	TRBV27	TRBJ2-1	CASSFQGEAYNEQFF
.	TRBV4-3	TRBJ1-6	CASSRERQNNSPLHF
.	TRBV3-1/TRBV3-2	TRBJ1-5	CASSQDPGVGNQPQHF
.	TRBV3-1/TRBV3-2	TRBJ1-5	CASSQPGSQPQHF
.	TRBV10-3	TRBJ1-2	CAISESTGKGYGYTF
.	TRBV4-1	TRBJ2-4	CASSQRAAGVKENIQYF
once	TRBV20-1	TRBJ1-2	CSADTGGYTF